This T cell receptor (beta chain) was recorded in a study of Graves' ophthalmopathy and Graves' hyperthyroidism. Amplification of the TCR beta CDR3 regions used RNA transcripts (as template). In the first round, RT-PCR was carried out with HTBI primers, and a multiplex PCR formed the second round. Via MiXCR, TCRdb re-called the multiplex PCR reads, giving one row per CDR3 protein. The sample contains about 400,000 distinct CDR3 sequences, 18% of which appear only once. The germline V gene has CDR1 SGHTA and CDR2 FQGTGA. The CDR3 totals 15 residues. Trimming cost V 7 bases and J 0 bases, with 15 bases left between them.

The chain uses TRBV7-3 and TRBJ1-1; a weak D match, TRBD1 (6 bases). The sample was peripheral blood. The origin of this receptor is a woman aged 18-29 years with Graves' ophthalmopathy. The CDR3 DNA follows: TGTGCCAGCACCCTTTGGGGGACAATGAACACTGAAGCTTTCTTT. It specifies CASTLWGTMNTEAFF.